The clone carrying this TCR beta chain showed up many times. Antigen: not known. TCRdb reprocessed the 5' RACE reads via MiXCR and lists one record per CDR3 protein. This sample has fewer than 500,000 distinct CDR3 sequences, with roughly an eighth found just once. This record belongs to a study of identical twins. Regarding the study as a whole: Partial confounding of zero-insertion analyses by invariant MAIT and iNKT cells was possible.

There are 14 residues in the CDR3. Trimming took 3 bases from V and 9 from J, leaving 15 bases between them. In germline, CDR1 is MNHEY, CDR2 SVGEGT. This same sample was also part of a study on yellow fever vaccine responses in identical twins.

The sequenced sample consisted of CD4+ T cells sorted from blood. This chain joins TRBV6-2 or TRBV6-3 and TRBJ2-1, with a weak D call TRBD1 (6 bases). This clonotype originated in a woman between 18 and 29 years old in good health. For the CDR3, the DNA is TGTGCCAGCAGTTATTCAGGGGCAGATACTGAGCAGTTCTTC. This gives the protein CASSYSGADTEQFF.